The table lists the clone carrying this T cell receptor (beta chain) with a count of one. Its antigen is not identified. Germline V gene lookup returns CDR1 KGHSH and CDR2 LQKENI. The ends were cut back, 3 bases at V and 4 bases at J, with 7 bases in the middle. CDR3 length: 12 residues. Sequencing was performed with immunoSEQ multiplex PCR; in TCRdb, only in-frame clones are kept and a portion is missing. The sample carries 2,500 to 3,500 clones, about 40% recorded once. The sample comes from a study of CXCR4 blockade with PD-1 therapy in pancreatic cancer. Patients who provided the archived tumor blocks had not received neoadjuvant therapy before surgery. Study outcomes and limitations: Without paired alpha-beta data, shared specificity of dominant clones is unconfirmed. Survival did not correlate with tumor clonality, which averaged 0.14 versus 0.05.

This clonotype was sampled from a human donor with pancreatic ductal adenocarcinoma. The sample was tumor tissue. The rearrangement links TRBV18 to TRBJ2-7; unclear D gene. This CDR3 is CASSPTMYEQYF. The CDR3 region has the DNA TGTGCCAGCTCACCGACGATGTACGAGCAGTACTTC. Full variable domain (rest looked up from reference TRBV18 and TRBJ2-7): NAGVMQNPRHLVRRRGQEARLRCSPMKGHSHVYWYRQLPEEGLKFMVYLQKENIIDESGMPKERFSAEFPKEGPSILRIQQVVRGDSAAYFCASSPTMYEQYFGPGTRLTVT.